The table lists the clone carrying this T cell receptor (beta chain) with a few counts. What it binds is unknown. The germline V gene has CDR1 GTSNPN and CDR2 SVGIG (reference sequence). Trimming pared 7 bases from V and 2 bases from J, leaving 9 bases between. CDR3 length: 11 amino acids. The entry originates in a study of T-cell memory formation after mild COVID-19. Study-level results: In pre-infection memory, a portion of responding clones appeared, which suggested that cross-reactive memory joined. The study found contracting CD4+ clones mainly in CM and EM and contracting CD8+ clones in EMRA.

In TCRdb, the 5' RACE reads were re-called with MiXCR into one record per CDR3 protein. The data contain roughly 240,000 distinct CDR3 sequences, approximately 15% of them singletons. The clonotype originates from an adult woman who had mild COVID-19 (a few samples of this study predate the infection). Cell type and time point are not known. Sequences were obtained from PBMCs or a T cell subset sorted from them (not recorded which). The J gene is TRBJ2-7, the V gene TRBV30; D is ambiguous. CDR3 in DNA: TGTGCCTCGAAGAGAGCCTACGAGCAGTACTTC. Its protein is CASKRAYEQYF.